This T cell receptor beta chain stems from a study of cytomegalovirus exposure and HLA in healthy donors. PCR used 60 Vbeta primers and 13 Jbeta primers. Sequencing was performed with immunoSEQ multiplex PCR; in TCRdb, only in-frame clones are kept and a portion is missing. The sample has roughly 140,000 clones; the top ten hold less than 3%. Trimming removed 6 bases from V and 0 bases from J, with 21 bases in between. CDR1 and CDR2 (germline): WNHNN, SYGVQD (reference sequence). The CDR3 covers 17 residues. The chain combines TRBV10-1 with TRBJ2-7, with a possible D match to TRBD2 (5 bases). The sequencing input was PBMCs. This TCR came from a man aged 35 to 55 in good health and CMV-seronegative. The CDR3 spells CASRRRCWECRSYEQYF. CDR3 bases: TGCGCCAGCAGAAGGAGGTGCTGGGAATGCCGCTCCTACGAGCAGTACTTC.